The subject of this entry is one T cell receptor beta chain. No antigen is known for it. Profiling relied on immunoSEQ multiplex PCR, and the TCRdb table lists in-frame clones only, not all of them. The table shows about 1.5 million clones, with around 98% occurring only once. These data are taken from a study of shared clonotypes between healthy human individuals. Overall study findings and caveats: Even with large depth, rarefaction showed that sorted-subset sequencing was incomplete. Generation probabilities were higher for clonotypes shared across all four sorted-subset donors than for unshared ones.

CDR1 SGHNT and CDR2 YYREEE come from the germline V gene (reference sequence). The CDR3 runs 17 residues. With 0 bases removed from V and 2 bases from J, the gap between germline ends came to 15 bases. The origin of this receptor is a man aged 25 to 40 in good health. Material for sequencing was naive CD4+ T cells sorted from blood. Regarding subset: CD45RA+ positively selected. The V call is TRBV5-4, the J call TRBJ2-1; D unresolved. CDR3 nucleotides: TGTGCCAGCAGCTTGGCCGGGCGGTCGGTAACCTACAATGAGCAGTTCTTC. Translated, it gives CASSLAGRSVTYNEQFF. Full variable domain (rest looked up from reference TRBV5-4 and TRBJ2-1): ETGVTQSPTHLIKTRGQQVTLRCSSQSGHNTVSWYQQALGQGPQFIFQYYREEENGRGNFPPRFSGLQFPNYSSELNVNALELDDSALYLCASSLAGRSVTYNEQFFGPGTRLTVL.